This T cell receptor (beta chain) was recovered during a study of cytomegalovirus exposure and HLA in healthy donors. Notes on the study in general: Cytomegalovirus-associated TCR beta chains were listed, numbering some 180.

Only in-frame clones appear in the TCRdb table, and some are missing; sequencing was by immunoSEQ multiplex PCR. The repertoire holds 150,000 to 250,000 clones, with 75% to 85% as singletons. V shed 4 bases and J 6 bases; nucleotides not matched to a gene: 3. The length of the CDR3 is 13 residues. Germline-derived CDR1 and CDR2 are SQVTM and ANQGSEA. As concerns this clone: The antigen remains undetermined.

This chain uses TRBV29-1 with TRBJ2-1, with 10 bases aligning to TRBD2. Sequenced input: PBMCs. The clonotype was recovered from a woman aged 25 to 39 in good health and CMV-seropositive. CDR3 bases: TGCAGCGTTGGGACTAGCGGCGGCAATGAGCAGTTCTTC. The encoded protein is CSVGTSGGNEQFF.